Sequencing of this T cell receptor beta chain was carried out in a study of CD8 T cells in Susac syndrome. CD8+ and CD4+ T cells taken from blood had their TCR beta sequenced. Those who served as multiple sclerosis controls were treatment-naive patients with stable or active relapsing-remitting disease. When the RNA was reverse transcribed, random hexamers were used with an input of about 0.5 to 1 ug. TCRdb reprocessed the immunoSEQ multiplex PCR reads with MiXCR, giving one entry per CDR3 protein. Seen here are about 250,000 distinct CDR3 sequences, over 85% observed once, and the top ten hold approximately 0.07%. CDR1 is MDHEN and CDR2 is SYDVKM in the germline V gene. The CDR3 is 15 amino acids. Trimming took 6 bases from V and 8 from J; bases not matched to a gene: 8.

Sequencing used CD4+ T cells from PBMCs. This chain uses TRBV28 with TRBJ2-1; 12 bases align to TRBD2. The clonotype originates from a human donor with multiple sclerosis. CDR3 sequence reads: CASSLAGGPFYEQFF. CDR3 coding DNA: TGTGCCAGCAGCCTAGCGGGGGGGCCATTCTATGAGCAGTTCTTC.